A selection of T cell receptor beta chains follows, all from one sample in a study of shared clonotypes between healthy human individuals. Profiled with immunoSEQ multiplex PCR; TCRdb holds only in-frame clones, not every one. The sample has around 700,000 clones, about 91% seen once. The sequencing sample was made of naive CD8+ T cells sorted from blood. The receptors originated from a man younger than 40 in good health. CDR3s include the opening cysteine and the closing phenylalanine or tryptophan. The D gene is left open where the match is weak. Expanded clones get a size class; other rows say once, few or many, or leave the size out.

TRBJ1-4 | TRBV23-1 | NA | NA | TGCGCCAGCACCCTACCAGGCCTCCCCAATGAAAAACTGTTTTTT | CASTLPGLPNEKLFF
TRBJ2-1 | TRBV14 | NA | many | TGTGCCAGCAGCCAAGGCAGTCCTAATGAGCAGTTCTTC | CASSQGSPNEQFF
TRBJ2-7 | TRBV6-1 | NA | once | TGTGCCAGCAGTGGGATTAGAGCAATCGACACAACCATCTCCTACGAGCAGTACTTC | CASSGIRAIDTTISYEQYF
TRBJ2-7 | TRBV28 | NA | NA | TGTGCCAGCAGGCCGACTGTCTACGAGCAGTACTTC | CASRPTVYEQYF
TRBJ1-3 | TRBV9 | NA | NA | TGTGCCAGCAGCGTAGGGTCTTCGGCCTTCTCTGGAAACACCATATATTTT | CASSVGSSAFSGNTIYF
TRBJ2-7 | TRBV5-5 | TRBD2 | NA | TGTGCCAGCAGCTTGTCCGGGACTAGAGTTGCCGAGCAGTACTTC | CASSLSGTRVAEQYF
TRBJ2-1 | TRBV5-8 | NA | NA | TGTGCCAGCAGCTTGGAGGGGTTTCGGTCCTACAATGAGCAGTTCTTC | CASSLEGFRSYNEQFF
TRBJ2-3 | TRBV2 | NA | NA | TGTGCCAGCAGTGAAGCGCAGGTGGCAGATACGCAGTATTTT | CASSEAQVADTQYF
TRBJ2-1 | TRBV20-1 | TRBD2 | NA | TGCAGTGCCCATGCGGGGGGGTTCTTC | CSAHAGGFF
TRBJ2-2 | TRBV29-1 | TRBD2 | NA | TGCAGCGTTGATTTGCTAGCGGGAGAATCCGGGGAGCTGTTTTTT | CSVDLLAGESGELFF
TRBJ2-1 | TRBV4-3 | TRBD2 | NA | TGCGCCAGCAGCCAATCCCTTTTCGTGGGAGGGCCCCCCTACAATGAGCAGTTCTTC | CASSQSLFVGGPPYNEQFF
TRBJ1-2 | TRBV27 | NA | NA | TGTGCCAGCAGTTGGAGCTCCTTGGGCGGCTACACCTTC | CASSWSSLGGYTF
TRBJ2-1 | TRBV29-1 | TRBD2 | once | TGCAGCGTTGAAGGGGGGGGACCTGAGCAGTTCTTC | CSVEGGGPEQFF
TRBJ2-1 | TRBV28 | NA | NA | TGTGCCAGCAGTTTACACCCCAATGAGCAGTTCTTC | CASSLHPNEQFF
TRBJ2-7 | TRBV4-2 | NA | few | TGTGCCAGCAGCCAAGAAGCAGCAGCGGGCGACGAGCAGTACTTC | CASSQEAAAGDEQYF
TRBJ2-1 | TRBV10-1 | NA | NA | TGCGCCAGCAGTGAGTCGGGGGGTTCCTACAATGAGCAGTTCTTC | CASSESGGSYNEQFF
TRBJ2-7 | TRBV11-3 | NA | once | TGTGCCAGCAGCGCCGGTAACTACGAGCAGTACTTC | CASSAGNYEQYF
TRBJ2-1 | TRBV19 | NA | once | TGTGCCAGTGCCCCGCCCGGGGGCTCCTACAATGAGCAGTTCTTC | CASAPPGGSYNEQFF
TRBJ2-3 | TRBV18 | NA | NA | TGTGCCAGCTCACCAGCGCACAGCTTCACAGATACGCAGTATTTT | CASSPAHSFTDTQYF
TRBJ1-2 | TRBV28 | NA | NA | TGTGCCAGCAGGAAACCCTGGGACGCAAAAACAGAACGCTATGGCTACACCTTC | CASRKPWDAKTERYGYTF
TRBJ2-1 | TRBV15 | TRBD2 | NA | TGTGCCACCAGCAGAGATTGGGCGGGAGAGGGGTACAATGAGCAGTTCTTC | CATSRDWAGEGYNEQFF
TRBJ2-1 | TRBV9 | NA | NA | TGTGCCAGCCGCCCCGATGAGCAGTTCTTC | CASRPDEQFF
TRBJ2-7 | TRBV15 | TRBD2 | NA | TGTGCCACCAGTTTGAATGGCGGGAGCCTCTCCGAGCAGTACTTC | CATSLNGGSLSEQYF
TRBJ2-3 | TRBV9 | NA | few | TGTGCCAGCAGCGGACACGGGGCAATGGATACGCAGTATTTT | CASSGHGAMDTQYF
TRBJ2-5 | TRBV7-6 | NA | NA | TGTGCCAGCAGCTTAGATCGGACGAACCAAGAGACCCAGTACTTC | CASSLDRTNQETQYF
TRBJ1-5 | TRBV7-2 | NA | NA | TGTGCCAGCAGCTTAGCGCCGGTGGTCCGAGATCAGCCCCAGCATTTT | CASSLAPVVRDQPQHF
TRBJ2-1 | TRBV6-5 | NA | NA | TGTGCCAGCAGTTACACGGGATCGTACAATGAGCAGTTCTTC | CASSYTGSYNEQFF
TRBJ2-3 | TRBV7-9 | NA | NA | TGTGCCAGCAGCTTACAGGGGACACACTACACAGATACGCAGTATTTT | CASSLQGTHYTDTQYF
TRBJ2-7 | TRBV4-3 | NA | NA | TGCGCCAGCAGCCCTGGATCCTACGAGCAGTACTTC | CASSPGSYEQYF
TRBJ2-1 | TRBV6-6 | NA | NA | TGTGCCAGCAGTTACTCGATTAGTTCGCAGTTCTTC | CASSYSISSQFF
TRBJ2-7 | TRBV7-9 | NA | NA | TGTGCCAGCATTAGTGACTCCTACGAGCAGTACTTC | CASISDSYEQYF
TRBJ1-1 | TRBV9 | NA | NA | TGTGCCAGCAGCCCCCGGGTAGGAGAAGCTTTCTTT | CASSPRVGEAFF
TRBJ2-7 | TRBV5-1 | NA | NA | TGCGCCAGCAGCTTATTTGAGTACGAGCAGTACTTC | CASSLFEYEQYF
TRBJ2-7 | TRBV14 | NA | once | TGTGCCAGCAGCCAAGATGGCACGGGACTCACTTACGGGCAGTACTTC | CASSQDGTGLTYGQYF
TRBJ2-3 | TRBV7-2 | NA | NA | TGTGCCAGCAGCTCTTACCTACGCCCGGCCACAGATACGCAGTATTTT | CASSSYLRPATDTQYF
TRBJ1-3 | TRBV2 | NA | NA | TGTGCCAGCAGGCCTCTCTGGGGGGACACCATATATTTT | CASRPLWGDTIYF
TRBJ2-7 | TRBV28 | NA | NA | TGTGCCAGCAGTCCGATCGTGGGGCAAACCTACGAGCAGTACTTC | CASSPIVGQTYEQYF
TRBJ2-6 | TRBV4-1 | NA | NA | TGCGCCAGCAGTCAACAAACAGGGACTGGGGCCAACGTCCTGACTTTC | CASSQQTGTGANVLTF
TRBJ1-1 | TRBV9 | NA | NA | TGTGCCAGCAGCGTAGAGGGGTTGAACACTGAAGCTTTCTTT | CASSVEGLNTEAFF
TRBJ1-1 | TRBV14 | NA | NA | TGTGCCAGCAGCCAAGATGGCAGGCCGAACACTGAAGCTTTCTTT | CASSQDGRPNTEAFF
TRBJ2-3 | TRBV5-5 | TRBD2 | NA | TGTGCCAGCAGCCAGGAATTGGCGGGAGGCTTTGCAGATACGCAGTATTTT | CASSQELAGGFADTQYF
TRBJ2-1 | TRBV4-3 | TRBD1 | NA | TGCGCCAGCAGCCAAGAGGACCGGGACAGGGTGGGCAATGAGCAGTTCTTC | CASSQEDRDRVGNEQFF
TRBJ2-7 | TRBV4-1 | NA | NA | TGCGCCAGCAGCCAAGAGGACGAGCAGTACTTC | CASSQEDEQYF
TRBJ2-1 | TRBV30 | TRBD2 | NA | TGTGCCTGGAGTCTGGAGATAGCGGGAGCCTTGGGCAATGAGCAGTTCTTC | CAWSLEIAGALGNEQFF
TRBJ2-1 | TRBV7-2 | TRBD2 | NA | TGTGCCAGCAGCTTAGGTTCTAGCGGGTACAATGAGCAGTTCTTC | CASSLGSSGYNEQFF
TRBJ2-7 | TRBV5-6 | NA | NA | TGTGCCAGCACCCCTCCCGGGTCCGCCTACGAGCAGTACTTC | CASTPPGSAYEQYF
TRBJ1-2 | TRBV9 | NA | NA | TGTGCCTCCGGCAGTTCTAGCCGCTATGGCTACACCTTC | CASGSSSRYGYTF
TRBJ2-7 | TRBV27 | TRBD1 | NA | TGTGCCAGCAGTCCGGCTACGGTGGGACAGGCGGGCGAGCAGTACTTC | CASSPATVGQAGEQYF
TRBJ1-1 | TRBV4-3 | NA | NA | TGCGCCAGCAGCCAAGACCATTATGAGTTTATTGGTGCGGCAGCTTTCTTT | CASSQDHYEFIGAAAFF
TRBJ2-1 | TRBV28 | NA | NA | TGTGCCAGCAGTTTTTCCGATGGATACAATGAGCAGTTCTTC | CASSFSDGYNEQFF